These 19 T cell receptor beta chains were all obtained from the same sample, sequenced in a study of blood T cell repertoires in COVID-19. Assay: immunoSEQ multiplex PCR; the TCRdb copy retains only in-frame clones and omits some. The table records around 250,000 clones, over 70% of them present only once. Sequences were obtained from PBMCs or T cells enriched from blood (not recorded which). The receptors here all came from a woman in her thirties or forties who had been exposed to COVID-19.

V and J are TRBV3-1 (or the pseudogene TRBV3-2) and TRBJ2-3; TRBD2 matches at 10 bases. This CDR3 spans 16 amino acids. Germline trimming cut 4 bases from V and 5 bases from J; bases unmatched to any gene: 9. Germline V gene sequence: CDR1 LGHDT, CDR2 YNNKEL (reference sequence). The CDR3 DNA reads TGTGCCAGCAGCCCCCTAGCGGGAGATCGGGGAGATACGCAGTATTTT. It encodes CASSPLAGDRGDTQYF.

The chain joins TRBV28 to TRBJ1-1, with TRBD1 matching over 12 bases. Per the germline V gene, CDR1 is MDHEN and CDR2 is SYDVKM. J gave up 1 base and V 4 bases, and 4 bases lay outside the gene matches. This CDR3 has 16 amino acids. The CDR3, as DNA: TGTGCCAGCAGTTGGGACAGGGGGCGGCGGAACACTGAAGCTTTCTTT. Translating it yields CASSWDRGRRNTEAFF.

The V and J genes are TRBV18 and TRBJ2-2; the D is unclear. Trimming removed 3 bases at V and 2 bases at J, with 7 bases between. Germline V gives CDR1 KGHSH, CDR2 LQKENI. The length of the CDR3 is 14 residues. CDR3 coding DNA: TGTGCCAGCTCACCTTTCTTCAACACCGGGGAGCTGTTTTTT. Translation: CASSPFFNTGELFF.

V is TRBV28 and J is TRBJ1-5; the D is unclear. Germline values: CDR1 MDHEN, CDR2 SYDVKM. Trimming removed 6 bases at V and 6 bases at J, with 12 bases between. The CDR3 is 13 amino acids. CDR3 residues: CASRAPHGQPQHF. CDR3 bases: TGTGCCAGCAGGGCCCCGCATGGTCAGCCCCAGCATTTT.

This clone was observed at least ten times. This sequence joins TRBV14 and TRBJ2-1; TRBD2 agrees at 7 bases. The CDR3 spans 18 residues. CDR1 is SGHDN and CDR2 is FVKESK in the germline V gene. J lost 4 bases, V lost 0 bases, and 12 bases had no gene match. The CDR3 loop reads CASSQETLRGGTYNEQFF. The CDR3 nucleotides are TGTGCCAGCAGCCAAGAGACCTTAAGGGGAGGGACTTACAATGAGCAGTTCTTC.

V is TRBV9 and J is TRBJ1-1; TRBD1 matches at 7 bases. The CDR3 loop spans 14 amino acids. The junction had 9 bases not matched to a gene; V was cut back by 10 bases and J by 0 bases. Germline CDR1 and CDR2: SGDLS and YYNGEE. As DNA, the CDR3 is TGTGCCTCGTCGAAGGGACAGATGAACACTGAAGCTTTCTTT. Its protein product is CASSKGQMNTEAFF.

The chain has TRBV4-1 and TRBJ2-3, with 10 bases identical to TRBD1. Germline trimming cut 4 bases from V and 2 bases from J; bases unmatched to any gene: 9. Germline V gene data show CDR1 as MGHRA and CDR2 as YSYEKL. The CDR3 extends over 17 amino acids. The CDR3 region is CASSPPGTGAITDTQYF. The CDR3 coding sequence is TGCGCCAGCAGCCCTCCCGGGACAGGGGCCATCACAGATACGCAGTATTTT.

The V call is TRBV27, the J call TRBJ2-5; 7 nucleotides line up with TRBD2. Looked up from germline, CDR1 is MNHEY and CDR2 is SMNVEV (reference sequence). V lost 2 bases, J lost 2 bases, and 5 bases stayed unmatched. The length of the CDR3 is 15 residues. The CDR3 loop reads CASSLAGGIQETQYF. As DNA, the CDR3 is TGTGCCAGCAGTTTAGCCGGGGGGATTCAAGAGACCCAGTACTTC.

V is TRBV7-2 and J is TRBJ1-1; TRBD1 is a possible D gene (6 bases). V shed 2 bases and J shed 4 bases, with 8 bases lying between them. CDR3 size: 13 residues. Germline V gives CDR1 SGHTA, CDR2 FQGNSA. The CDR3 reads CASSLQGSTEAFF. The CDR3 DNA is TGTGCCAGCAGCTTACAGGGGAGCACTGAAGCTTTCTTT.

This clone was seen just once. This rearrangement joins TRBV15 to TRBJ1-3; TRBD1 matches 8 bases. The CDR3 loop spans 15 amino acids. CDR1 and CDR2 (germline): LNHNV, YYDKDF (reference sequence). V lost 0 bases to trimming and J lost 3 bases; unmatched junction nucleotides: 1. The CDR3 is CATSREQGGGNTIYF. The DNA of the CDR3 is TGTGCCACCAGCAGAGAACAGGGGGGTGGAAACACCATATATTTT.

The CDR3, as DNA: TGTGCCAGCGGAGTGGCAGGGACATACAATGAGCAGTTCTTC. It specifies CASGVAGTYNEQFF. This chain uses TRBV9 with TRBJ2-1, with D possibly matching TRBD1 (6 bases). This CDR3 is 14 amino acids long. Germline CDR1 is SGDLS and CDR2 is YYNGEE. Between the trimmed V and J ends, which lost 7 bases and 4 bases, there was a span of 15 bases.

The chain is built from TRBV6-2 or TRBV6-3 and TRBJ1-5; 10 bases agree with TRBD1. The ends lost 5 bases at V and 6 bases at J; junction bases unmatched: 7. CDR3 size: 15 residues. Per the germline V gene, CDR1 is MNHEY and CDR2 is SVGEGT. In nucleotides, the CDR3 is TGTGCCAGCAGTCGACAGGGGGCATTGACTCAGCCCCAGCATTTT. Its translation: CASSRQGALTQPQHF.

This chain connects TRBV2 to TRBJ2-3; the match to TRBD2 covers 11 bases. The CDR3 extends over 15 amino acids. Trimming removed 7 bases from V and 2 bases from J; junction bases left unmatched: 5. The germline gives CDR1 SNHLY, CDR2 FYNNEI. In DNA form, the CDR3 reads TGTGCCAGCAATCTAGCGGGGGGCATCACAGATACGCAGTATTTT. It encodes CASNLAGGITDTQYF.

This chain links TRBV15 with TRBJ2-5; 12 bases align to TRBD2. Germline lookup yields CDR1 LNHNV and CDR2 YYDKDF (reference sequence). This CDR3 contains 14 residues. The J segment lost 11 bases and the V segment lost 5 bases, leaving 9 bases of the junction unmatched. In DNA form, the CDR3 reads TGTGCCACCAGCCCTATGACTAGCGGGGGCCCTCAGTACTTC. Translating it yields CATSPMTSGGPQYF.

The chain carries TRBV2 and TRBJ1-2; no definite D call. The CDR3 has 13 amino acids. Germline CDR1 reads SNHLY; CDR2 reads FYNNEI. The V and J ends lost 3 bases and 7 bases respectively, with 12 bases between them. CDR3 coding DNA: TGTGCCAGCAGTGACAGAGGCGCCCCTGGCTACACCTTC. Amino acid sequence: CASSDRGAPGYTF.

This clone was detected once. V is TRBV11-3 and J is TRBJ2-3; 12 nucleotides agree with TRBD2. The germline gives CDR1 SGHNT, CDR2 YENEEA. The ends lost 5 bases at V and 4 bases at J; junction bases unmatched: 4. CDR3 length: 15 amino acids. For the CDR3, the DNA is TGTGCCAGCAGCACGACTAGCGGGAGCGCAGATACGCAGTATTTT. Protein product: CASSTTSGSADTQYF.

This sequence joins TRBV10-3 and TRBJ1-3, with unresolved D. The CDR3 is 11 residues long. V was pared by 3 bases and J by 8 bases, with 5 bases between. Germline CDR1 is ENHRY and CDR2 is SYGVKD. The CDR3 loop is CAISDEYTIYF. The CDR3 DNA is TGTGCCATCAGTGATGAGTACACCATATATTTT.

This chain links TRBV29-1 with TRBJ2-1; 9 bases agree with TRBD1. The junction had 4 bases not matched to a gene; V was cut back by 0 bases and J by 10 bases. The CDR3 spans 13 residues. Germline CDR1 and CDR2: SQVTM and ANQGSEA. The CDR3 region is CSVEDATGGEQFF. The CDR3 coding sequence is TGCAGCGTTGAAGATGCGACAGGGGGGGAGCAGTTCTTC.

This chain connects TRBV28 to TRBJ1-5; D uncertain. The germline V and J ends were trimmed by 1 base and 1 base, with 5 bases remaining between them. The CDR3 spans 14 residues. Germline CDR1 and CDR2: MDHEN and SYDVKM. CDR3 nucleotide sequence: TGTGCCAGCAGTTTATACCAGAGCAATCAGCCCCAGCATTTT. Its translation: CASSLYQSNQPQHF.